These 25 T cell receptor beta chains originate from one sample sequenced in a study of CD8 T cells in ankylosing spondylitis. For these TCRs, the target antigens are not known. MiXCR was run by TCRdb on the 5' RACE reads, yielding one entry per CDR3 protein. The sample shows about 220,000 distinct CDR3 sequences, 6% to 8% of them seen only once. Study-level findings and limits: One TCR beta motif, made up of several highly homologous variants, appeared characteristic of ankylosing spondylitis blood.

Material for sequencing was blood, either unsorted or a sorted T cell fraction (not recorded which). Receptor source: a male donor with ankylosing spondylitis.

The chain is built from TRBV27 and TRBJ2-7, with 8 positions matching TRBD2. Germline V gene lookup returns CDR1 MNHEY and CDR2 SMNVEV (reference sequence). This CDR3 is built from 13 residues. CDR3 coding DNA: TGTGCTTCCGGGGGGGATCAGGTGTACGAGCAGTACTTC. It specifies CASGGDQVYEQYF.

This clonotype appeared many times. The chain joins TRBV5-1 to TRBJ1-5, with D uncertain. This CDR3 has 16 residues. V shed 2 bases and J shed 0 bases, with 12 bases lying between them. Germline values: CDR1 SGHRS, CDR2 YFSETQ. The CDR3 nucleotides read TGCGCCAGCAGCTTACTAGGGAGCTATAGCAATCAGCCCCAGCATTTT. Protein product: CASSLLGSYSNQPQHF. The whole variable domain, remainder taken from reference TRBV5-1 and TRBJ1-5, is KAGVTQTPRYLIKTRGQQVTLSCSPISGHRSVSWYQQTPGQGLQFLFEYFSETQRNKGNFPGRFSGRQFSNSRSEMNVSTLELGDSALYLCASSLLGSYSNQPQHFGDGTRLSIL.

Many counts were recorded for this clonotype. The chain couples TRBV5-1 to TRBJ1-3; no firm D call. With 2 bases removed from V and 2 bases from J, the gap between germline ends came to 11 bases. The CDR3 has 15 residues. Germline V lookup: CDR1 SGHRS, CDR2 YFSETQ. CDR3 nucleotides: TGCGCCAGCAGCTTTTATGGGAACCCTGGAAACACCATATATTTT. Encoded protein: CASSFYGNPGNTIYF.

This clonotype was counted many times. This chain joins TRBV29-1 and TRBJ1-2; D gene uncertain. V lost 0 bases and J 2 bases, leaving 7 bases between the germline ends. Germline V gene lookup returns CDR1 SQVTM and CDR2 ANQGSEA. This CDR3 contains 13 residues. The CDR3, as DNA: TGCAGCGTTGAAGAAAGGGAGAACTATGGCTACACCTTC. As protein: CSVEERENYGYTF.

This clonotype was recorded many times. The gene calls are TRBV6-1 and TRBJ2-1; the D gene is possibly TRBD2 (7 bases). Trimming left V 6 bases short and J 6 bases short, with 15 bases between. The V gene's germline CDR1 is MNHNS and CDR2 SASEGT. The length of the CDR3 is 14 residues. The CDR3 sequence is CASRRMGGANEQFF. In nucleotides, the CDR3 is TGTGCCAGCAGACGTATGGGGGGGGCCAATGAGCAGTTCTTC.

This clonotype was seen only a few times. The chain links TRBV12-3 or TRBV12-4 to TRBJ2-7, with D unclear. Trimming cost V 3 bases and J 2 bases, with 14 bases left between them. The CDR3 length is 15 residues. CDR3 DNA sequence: TGTGCCAGCAGTTTTTTCGCGGATCCACCCTACGAGCAGTACTTC. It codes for CASSFFADPPYEQYF.

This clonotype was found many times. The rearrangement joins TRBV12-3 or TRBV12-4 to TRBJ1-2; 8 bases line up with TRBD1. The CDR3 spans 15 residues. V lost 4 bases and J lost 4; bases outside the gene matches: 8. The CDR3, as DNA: TGTGCCAGCAGTTCCCCGACAGGGGATGCCTATGGCTACACCTTC. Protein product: CASSSPTGDAYGYTF.

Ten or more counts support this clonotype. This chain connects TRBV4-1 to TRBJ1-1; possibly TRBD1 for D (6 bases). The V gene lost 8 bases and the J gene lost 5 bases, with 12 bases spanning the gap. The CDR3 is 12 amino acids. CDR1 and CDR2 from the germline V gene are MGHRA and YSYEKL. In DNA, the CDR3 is TGCGCCAGCGAGGGGGGAAGTACTGAAGCTTTCTTT. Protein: CASEGGSTEAFF.

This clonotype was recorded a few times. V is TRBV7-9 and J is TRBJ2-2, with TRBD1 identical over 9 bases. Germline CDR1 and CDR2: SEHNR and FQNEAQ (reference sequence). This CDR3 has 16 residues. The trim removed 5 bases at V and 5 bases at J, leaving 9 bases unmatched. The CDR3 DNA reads TGTGCCAGCAGCCCGGGACAGGGCATAAGTACCGGGGAGCTGTTTTTT. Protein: CASSPGQGISTGELFF. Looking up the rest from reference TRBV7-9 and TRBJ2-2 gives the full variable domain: DTGVSQNPRHKITKRGQNVTFRCDPISEHNRLYWYRQTLGQGPEFLTYFQNEAQLEKSRLLSDRFSAERPKGSFSTLEIQRTEQGDSAMYLCASSPGQGISTGELFFGEGSRLTVL.

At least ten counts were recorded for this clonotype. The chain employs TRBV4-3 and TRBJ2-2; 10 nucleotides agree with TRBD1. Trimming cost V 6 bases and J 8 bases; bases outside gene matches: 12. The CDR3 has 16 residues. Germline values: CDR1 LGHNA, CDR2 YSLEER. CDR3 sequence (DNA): TGCGCCAGCAGTTCCGGGACAGGGGCATCGTCGGGGGAGCTGTTTTTT. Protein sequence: CASSSGTGASSGELFF.

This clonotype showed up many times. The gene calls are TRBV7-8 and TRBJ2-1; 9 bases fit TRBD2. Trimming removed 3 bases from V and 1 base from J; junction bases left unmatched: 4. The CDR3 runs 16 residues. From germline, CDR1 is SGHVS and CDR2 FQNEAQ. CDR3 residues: CASSFGGGASYNEQFF. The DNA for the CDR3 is TGTGCCAGCAGCTTCGGCGGGGGGGCATCCTACAATGAGCAGTTCTTC.

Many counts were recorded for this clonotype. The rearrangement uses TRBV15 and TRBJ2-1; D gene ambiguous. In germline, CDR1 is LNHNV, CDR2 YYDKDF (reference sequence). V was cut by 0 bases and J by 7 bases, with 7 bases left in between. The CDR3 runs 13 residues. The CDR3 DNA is TGTGCCACCAGCAGAGATAGTGAGAATGAGCAGTTCTTC. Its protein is CATSRDSENEQFF.

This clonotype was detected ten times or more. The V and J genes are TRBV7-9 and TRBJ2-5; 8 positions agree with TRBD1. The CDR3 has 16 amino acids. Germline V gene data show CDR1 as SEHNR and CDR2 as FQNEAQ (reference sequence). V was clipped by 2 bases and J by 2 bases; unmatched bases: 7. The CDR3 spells CASSLRTGLLQETQYF. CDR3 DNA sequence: TGTGCCAGCAGCTTACGGACAGGGCTCCTACAAGAGACCCAGTACTTC. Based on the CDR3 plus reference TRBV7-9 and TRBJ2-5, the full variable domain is DTGVSQNPRHKITKRGQNVTFRCDPISEHNRLYWYRQTLGQGPEFLTYFQNEAQLEKSRLLSDRFSAERPKGSFSTLEIQRTEQGDSAMYLCASSLRTGLLQETQYFGPGTRLLVL.

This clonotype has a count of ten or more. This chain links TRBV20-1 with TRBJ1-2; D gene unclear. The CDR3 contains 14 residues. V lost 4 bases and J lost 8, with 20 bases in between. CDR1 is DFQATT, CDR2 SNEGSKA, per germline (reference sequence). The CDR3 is CSANKRTPDLGYTF. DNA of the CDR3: TGCAGTGCTAACAAGCGGACCCCGGACTTAGGCTACACCTTC.

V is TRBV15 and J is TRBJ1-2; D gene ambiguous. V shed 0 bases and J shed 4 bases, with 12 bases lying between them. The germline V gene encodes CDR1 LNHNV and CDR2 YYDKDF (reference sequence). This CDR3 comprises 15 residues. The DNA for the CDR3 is TGTGCCACCAGCAGAGATAATGGGAGCCCCTATGGCTACACCTTC. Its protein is CATSRDNGSPYGYTF.

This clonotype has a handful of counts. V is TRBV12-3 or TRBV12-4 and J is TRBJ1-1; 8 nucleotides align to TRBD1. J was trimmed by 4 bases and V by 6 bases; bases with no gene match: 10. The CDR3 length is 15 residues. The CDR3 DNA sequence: TGTGCCAGCAGCCCTAAGGACAGGGTAGGCACTGAAGCTTTCTTT. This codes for CASSPKDRVGTEAFF.

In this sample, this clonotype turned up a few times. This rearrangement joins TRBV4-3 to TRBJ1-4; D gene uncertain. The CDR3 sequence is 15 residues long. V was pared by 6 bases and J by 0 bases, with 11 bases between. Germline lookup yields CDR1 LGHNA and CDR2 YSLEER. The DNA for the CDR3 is TGCGCCAGCAGGTCCGGAGTTGCAACTAATGAAAAACTGTTTTTT. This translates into CASRSGVATNEKLFF.

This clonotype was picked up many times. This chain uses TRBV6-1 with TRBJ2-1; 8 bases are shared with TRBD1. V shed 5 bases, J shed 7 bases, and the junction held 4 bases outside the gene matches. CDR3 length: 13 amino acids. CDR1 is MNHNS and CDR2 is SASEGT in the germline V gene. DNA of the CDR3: TGTGCCAGCAGTCCGGACAGGGTAAATGAGCAGTTCTTC. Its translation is CASSPDRVNEQFF.

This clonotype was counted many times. The CDR3 DNA follows: TGTGCCAGCAGTTACGGGGAAGGGGATCTTCGCGAGCAGTACTTC. Its protein is CASSYGEGDLREQYF. This chain uses TRBV6-5 with TRBJ2-7; the D gene is possibly TRBD1 (5 bases). Trimming pared 2 bases from V and 6 bases from J, leaving 17 bases between. The germline CDR1 and CDR2 sequences are MNHEY and SVGAGI. This CDR3 has 15 residues.

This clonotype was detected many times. CDR3 sequence reads: CASSFGRDQPQHF. CDR3 DNA sequence: TGTGCCAGCAGTTTTGGTAGGGATCAGCCCCAGCATTTT. The chain combines TRBV27 with TRBJ1-5; D remains ambiguous. Deletions cut 3 bases from V and 5 bases from J, with 8 bases between. Germline CDR1 is MNHEY and CDR2 is SMNVEV (reference sequence). This CDR3 is built from 13 residues.

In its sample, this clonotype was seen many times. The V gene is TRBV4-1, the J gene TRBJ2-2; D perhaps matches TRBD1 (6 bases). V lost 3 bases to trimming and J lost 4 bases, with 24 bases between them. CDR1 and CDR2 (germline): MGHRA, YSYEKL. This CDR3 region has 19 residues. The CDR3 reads CASSHASRTGYQVTGELFF. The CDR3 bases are TGCGCCAGCAGCCACGCGAGTCGCACAGGGTACCAAGTCACCGGGGAGCTGTTTTTT.

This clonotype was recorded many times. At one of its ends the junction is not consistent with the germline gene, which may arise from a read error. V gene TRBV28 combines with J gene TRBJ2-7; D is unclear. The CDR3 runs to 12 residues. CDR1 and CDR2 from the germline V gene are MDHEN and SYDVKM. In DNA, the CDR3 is TGTGCCAGCAGTTTATGGAATGCAGAGCAGAGCTTC. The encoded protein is CASSLWNAEQSF.

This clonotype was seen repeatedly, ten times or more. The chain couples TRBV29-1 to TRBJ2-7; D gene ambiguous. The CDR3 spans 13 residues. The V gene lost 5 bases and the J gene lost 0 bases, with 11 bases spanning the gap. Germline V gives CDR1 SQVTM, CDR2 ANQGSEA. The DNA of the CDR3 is TGCAGCGTTTTACGTGGAGACTCCTACGAGCAGTACTTC. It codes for CSVLRGDSYEQYF.

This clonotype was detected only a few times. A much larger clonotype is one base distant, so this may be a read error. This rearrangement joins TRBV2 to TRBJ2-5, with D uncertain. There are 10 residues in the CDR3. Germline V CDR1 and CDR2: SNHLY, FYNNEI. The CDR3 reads CASREETQYF. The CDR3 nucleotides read TGTGCCAGCAGAGAAGAGACCCAGTACTTC.

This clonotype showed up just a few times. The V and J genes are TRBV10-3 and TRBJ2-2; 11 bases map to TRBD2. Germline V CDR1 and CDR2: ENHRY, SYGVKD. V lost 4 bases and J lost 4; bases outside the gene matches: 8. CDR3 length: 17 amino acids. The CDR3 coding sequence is TGTGCCATCAGTGGTCCCCTAGCGGGGGGCGGCACCGGGGAGCTGTTTTTT. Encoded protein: CAISGPLAGGGTGELFF.